This is a list of T cell receptor beta chains from one sample in a study of blood T cell repertoires in COVID-19. Assay: immunoSEQ multiplex PCR; the TCRdb copy retains only in-frame clones and omits some. The table shows roughly 83,000 clones, with roughly 86% occurring only once. The material sequenced was peripheral blood. The origin of the receptors is a man aged 80 or over with active or convalescent COVID-19. CDR3s leave out the opening cysteine and the closing phenylalanine or tryptophan.

V	length	J	CDR3
TRBV6-5	11	TRBJ1-1	ASTRVRGSEAF
TRBV28	14	TRBJ1-2	ASRKAGVGGNYGYT
TRBV3-1/TRBV3-2	12	TRBJ2-2	ASSQGSSPGELF
TRBV19	13	TRBJ1-1	ASSISQGARTEAF
TRBV5-1	12	TRBJ1-1	ASSPQRGPTEAF
TRBV7-9	13	TRBJ1-1	ASSFTGVLNTEAF
TRBV7-6	13	TRBJ2-1	ASSLDRATYNEQF
TRBV3-1/TRBV3-2	16	TRBJ2-3	ASSQDRHRPEYTDTQY
TRBV5-1	12	TRBJ1-4	ASSELATNEKLF
TRBV7-9	13	TRBJ1-2	ASSSGNRVNYGYT
TRBV19	12	TRBJ2-3	ASRKEGTTDTQY